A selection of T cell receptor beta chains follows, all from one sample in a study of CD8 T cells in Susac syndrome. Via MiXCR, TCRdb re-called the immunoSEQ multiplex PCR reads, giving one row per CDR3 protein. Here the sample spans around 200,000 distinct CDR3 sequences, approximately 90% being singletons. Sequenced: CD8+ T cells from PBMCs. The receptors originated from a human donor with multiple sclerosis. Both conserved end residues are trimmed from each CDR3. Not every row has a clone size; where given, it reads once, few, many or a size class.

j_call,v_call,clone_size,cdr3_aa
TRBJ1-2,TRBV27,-,ASTPLARDPGYGYT
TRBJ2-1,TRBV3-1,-,ASSQDRLAEHNEQF
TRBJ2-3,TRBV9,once,ASSVVLAGVTDTQY
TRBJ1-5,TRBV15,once,ATSRPDSNQPQH
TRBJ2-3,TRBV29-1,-,SVVDRITDTQY
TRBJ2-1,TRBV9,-,ASSVGDSDYNEQF
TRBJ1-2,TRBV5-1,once,ASSLDAGNYGYT
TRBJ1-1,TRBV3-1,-,ASSPWDTSENTEAF
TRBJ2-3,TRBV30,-,ASSGGLAGVTQY
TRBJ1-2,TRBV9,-,ASSGDKGIYGYT
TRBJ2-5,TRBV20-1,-,SAIPPRSKIQETQY
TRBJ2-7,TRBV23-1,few,ASSQYSPTNDEQY
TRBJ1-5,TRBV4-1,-,ASSQDPGLNQPQH
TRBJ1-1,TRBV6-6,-,ATMTDMNTEAF
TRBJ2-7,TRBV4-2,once,ASSQDHLYEQY
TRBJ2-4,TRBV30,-,AWADSLAKNIQY
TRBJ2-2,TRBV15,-,ATSRVSPNRDILTGELF
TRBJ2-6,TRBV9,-,ASSAQKEPSGANVLT
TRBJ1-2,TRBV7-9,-,ASSGRRYGYT
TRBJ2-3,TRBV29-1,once,SVSGGQSYTDTQY
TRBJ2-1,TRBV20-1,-,SATGTSGSSYNEQF
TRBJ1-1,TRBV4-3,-,ASSQVPLGTEAF
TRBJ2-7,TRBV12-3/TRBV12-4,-,ASSSSYRREQY
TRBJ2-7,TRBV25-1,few,ASGDSYEQY
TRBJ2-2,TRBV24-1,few,ATRGDTGELF
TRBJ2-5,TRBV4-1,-,ASSPLGAGGQETQY
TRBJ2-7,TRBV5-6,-,ASSLYRDKYEQY
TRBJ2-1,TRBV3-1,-,ASSQGLASYNEQF
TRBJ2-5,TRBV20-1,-,SARDRRKIQETQY
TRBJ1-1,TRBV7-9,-,ASSPFGQGAGVTEAF
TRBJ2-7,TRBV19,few,ASSPRTGGYEQY
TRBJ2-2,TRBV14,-,ASSLGTSVYTGELF
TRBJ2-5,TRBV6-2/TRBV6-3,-,ASRQGGYETQY
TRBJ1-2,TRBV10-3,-,AISGAEDGYT
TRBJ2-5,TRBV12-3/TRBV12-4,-,ASRRTLGGPQETQY
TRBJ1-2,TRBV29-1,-,SAEGLSRSSNYGYT
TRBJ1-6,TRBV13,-,ASSHRQENSPLH
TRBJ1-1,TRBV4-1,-,ASSQRGGGGLNTEAF
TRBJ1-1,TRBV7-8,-,ASNVLGQGFLDTEAF
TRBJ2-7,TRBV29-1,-,SVDRRDSYEQY
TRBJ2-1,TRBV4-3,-,ASSFSTRGSGINEQF
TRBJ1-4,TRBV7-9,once,ASSSWSANEKLF
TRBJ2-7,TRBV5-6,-,ASSLEWTGKSYEQY
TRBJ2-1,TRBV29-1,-,SVFQESSYNEQF
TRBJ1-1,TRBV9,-,ASSVDWGGNTEAF
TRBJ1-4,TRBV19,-,ASSSRGGEKLF
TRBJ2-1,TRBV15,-,ATSRAGLRAGNEQF
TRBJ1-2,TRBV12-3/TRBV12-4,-,ASSVQRDRVLYGYT
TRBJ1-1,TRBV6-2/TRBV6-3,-,ASSARGGSTEAF
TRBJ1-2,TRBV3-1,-,ASSQVYGGGYGYT
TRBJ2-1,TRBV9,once,ASSPPIGNEQF
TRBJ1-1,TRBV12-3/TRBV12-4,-,ASSWGDMNTEAF
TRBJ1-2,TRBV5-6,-,ASSPGLTGKGYT
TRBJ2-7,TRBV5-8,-,ASSWGGNYEQY
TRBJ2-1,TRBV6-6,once,ASSYPGEANEQF
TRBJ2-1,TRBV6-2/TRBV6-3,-,ASSYVQGPYNEQF
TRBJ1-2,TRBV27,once,ASSSPRAGQGISGYT